The next 25 T cell receptor beta chains were all read from a single sample in a study of shared clonotypes between healthy human individuals. Method: immunoSEQ multiplex PCR; TCRdb's copy keeps in-frame clones and lacks some. The table includes roughly 1 million clones, under 80% detected once. The material sequenced was memory CD4+ T cells sorted from blood. The subset is: CD45RA-negative fraction. The receptors derive from a young man in good health.

The rearrangement links TRBV5-1 to TRBJ2-2; perhaps D is TRBD1 or TRBD2 (5 bases each). Trimming pared 6 bases from V and 2 bases from J, leaving 11 bases between. This CDR3 spans 14 amino acids. Per germline, CDR1 SGHRS and CDR2 YFSETQ. The CDR3: CASTGTPNTGELFF. In DNA form, the CDR3 reads TGCGCCAGCACAGGGACCCCTAACACCGGGGAGCTGTTTTTT.

The rearrangement links TRBV4-2 to TRBJ2-3, with 12 positions matching TRBD2. Germline V lookup: CDR1 LGHNA, CDR2 YNFKEQ. V shed 2 bases and J 3 bases; nucleotides not matched to a gene: 6. The CDR3 is made up of 17 amino acids. CDR3 loop: CASSQPLAGGLTDTQYF. The CDR3 region has the DNA TGTGCCAGCAGCCAACCGCTAGCGGGGGGGCTAACAGATACGCAGTATTTT.

V is TRBV30 and J is TRBJ2-7; 8 bases map to TRBD1. In germline, CDR1 is GTSNPN, CDR2 SVGIG (reference sequence). There are 12 residues in the CDR3. V lost 2 bases to trimming and J lost 6 bases; unmatched junction nucleotides: 3. The CDR3 reads CAWSRDRREQYF. Written as DNA, the CDR3 is TGTGCCTGGAGTAGGGACAGGCGCGAGCAGTACTTC.

About this clone: Other DNA sequences within the sample encode an identical CDR3. V gene TRBV18 combines with J gene TRBJ1-2; TRBD1 aligns across 9 bases. The CDR3 is 13 residues long. V was clipped by 6 bases and J by 2 bases; unmatched bases: 1. Looked up from germline, CDR1 is KGHSH and CDR2 is LQKENI. DNA for the CDR3: TGTGCCAGCTCCGACAGGGGGAACTATGGCTACACCTTC. As protein: CASSDRGNYGYTF.

The chain joins TRBV28 to TRBJ1-4; tentatively, D is TRBD1 (5 bases). Germline values: CDR1 MDHEN, CDR2 SYDVKM. V was trimmed by 2 bases and J by 4 bases, leaving 17 bases between them. The CDR3 has 17 amino acids. The CDR3 spells CASSLPTGTESNEKLFF. The CDR3 nucleotides are TGTGCCAGCAGTTTACCCACCGGGACGGAAAGTAATGAAAAACTGTTTTTT.

Note on this clone: A far bigger clonotype differs at one base, so this is likely a read error. The rearrangement joins TRBV7-2 to TRBJ1-3, with D hard to call. The germline V gene encodes CDR1 SGHTA and CDR2 FQGNSA. The CDR3 runs to 13 residues. Trimming cost V 5 bases and J 0 bases, with 5 bases left between them. CDR3 sequence: CASSVSSGNTIYF. The CDR3 coding sequence is TGTGCCAGCAGCGTAAGCTCTGGAAACACCATATATTTT.

The V and J genes are TRBV18 and TRBJ2-5; weak D call: TRBD2 (6 bases). In germline, CDR1 is KGHSH, CDR2 LQKENI. The CDR3 extends over 14 amino acids. The V end was cut by 3 bases, the J end by 5 bases, with 13 bases between. Here the CDR3 reads CASSPVSEGETQYF. CDR3 DNA sequence: TGTGCCAGCTCACCGGTCTCGGAGGGGGAGACCCAGTACTTC.

The chain links TRBV7-2 to TRBJ2-2; 7 bases align to TRBD2. V was clipped by 3 bases and J by 5 bases; unmatched bases: 9. The CDR3 totals 16 residues. Per the germline V gene, CDR1 is SGHTA and CDR2 is FQGNSA. The CDR3 DNA follows: TGTGCCAGCAGCTTCCCTTCGGGGGGTCGGACCGGGGAGCTGTTTTTT. The encoded protein is CASSFPSGGRTGELFF.

This clone was observed a single time. This chain uses TRBV14 with TRBJ2-3; 13 bases fit TRBD2. The CDR3 consists of 17 residues. The V and J ends lost 0 bases and 5 bases, in that order; junction bases with no gene match: 5. Germline loops: CDR1 SGHDN, CDR2 FVKESK. The DNA for the CDR3 is TGTGCCAGCAGCCAAGATACTAGCGGGGGGGTCAGAGATACGCAGTATTTT. Translation: CASSQDTSGGVRDTQYF.

Of note for this clone: This may come from a read error, since a much larger clone is one base off. Other DNA sequences from this sample encode an identical CDR3 as well. DNA of the CDR3: TGTGCCAGCAGCTTGGATAGCACAGATACGCAGTATTTT. Encoded protein: CASSLDSTDTQYF. The chain has TRBV5-4 and TRBJ2-3; D gene uncertain. The V end was cut by 0 bases, the J end by 0 bases, with 2 bases between. This CDR3 comprises 13 residues. Germline values: CDR1 SGHNT, CDR2 YYREEE (reference sequence). Complete variable domain (other parts from reference TRBV5-4 and TRBJ2-3): ETGVTQSPTHLIKTRGQQVTLRCSSQSGHNTVSWYQQALGQGPQFIFQYYREEENGRGNFPPRFSGLQFPNYSSELNVNALELDDSALYLCASSLDSTDTQYFGPGTRLTVL.

The V and J genes are TRBV9 and TRBJ2-3, with 13 bases aligning to TRBD2. With 4 bases clipped from V and 4 bases from J, the junction kept 6 bases outside the gene matches. Germline CDR1 is SGDLS and CDR2 is YYNGEE. CDR3 size: 16 residues. CDR3 coding DNA: TGTGCCAGCAGCCTCACTAGCGGGGGGGCCCCAGATACGCAGTATTTT. Protein product: CASSLTSGGAPDTQYF.

Comments on this clone: Distinct nucleotide sequences in the sample also encode this CDR3. The chain combines TRBV5-1 with TRBJ2-2; D may correspond to TRBD1 or TRBD2 (5 bases each). V was trimmed by 4 bases and J by 2 bases, leaving 12 bases between them. Per the germline V gene, CDR1 is SGHRS and CDR2 is YFSETQ. The CDR3 has 15 residues. CDR3 DNA: TGCGCCAGCAGCCCTGGGACGTTCAACACCGGGGAGCTGTTTTTT. Encoded protein: CASSPGTFNTGELFF.

The chain has TRBV6-1 and TRBJ1-6; D remains unclear. CDR1 is MNHNS and CDR2 is SASEGT in the germline V gene. This CDR3 spans 15 amino acids. The V gene lost 3 bases and the J gene lost 3 bases, with 9 bases spanning the gap. The CDR3 coding sequence is TGTGCCAGCAGTGATGGCGGATACTATAATTCACCCCTCCACTTT. Translated, it gives CASSDGGYYNSPLHF.

This clone was seen more than once but under ten times. Other nucleotide sequences from this sample produce the same CDR3. This chain joins TRBV30 and TRBJ2-5; D possibly matches TRBD1 or TRBD2 (7 bases each). Germline CDR1 and CDR2: GTSNPN and SVGIG (reference sequence). The CDR3 consists of 15 residues. Trimming removed 2 bases from V and 1 base from J, with 14 bases in between. CDR3 DNA: TGTGCCTGGAGTTTGGCAGGGGGGGGCCAAGAGACCCAGTACTTC. Residues: CAWSLAGGGQETQYF.

The chain has TRBV27 and TRBJ2-2, with 7 bases fitting TRBD1. This CDR3 is 15 amino acids long. Looked up from germline, CDR1 is MNHEY and CDR2 is SMNVEV (reference sequence). V gave up 2 bases and J gave up 6 bases; unmatched junction bases: 6. CDR3 DNA sequence: TGTGCCAGCAGTTTAAGGTCCCAGGGGGCCGGGGAGCTGTTTTTT. Translated: CASSLRSQGAGELFF.

This chain joins TRBV19 and TRBJ2-1, with 9 bases aligning to TRBD2. With V trimmed by 2 bases and J by 0 bases, 11 bases remained unmatched. Per the germline V gene, CDR1 is LNHDA and CDR2 is SQIVND (reference sequence). The CDR3 is 19 amino acids. Written as DNA, the CDR3 is TGTGCCAGTAGTATAAAGGGGGTTGCGGGAGGGAGCTCCTACAATGAGCAGTTCTTC. Translated: CASSIKGVAGGSSYNEQFF. The complete variable domain, with remaining parts taken from reference TRBV19 and TRBJ2-1, reads DGGITQSPKYLFRKEGQNVTLSCEQNLNHDAMYWYRQDPGQGLRLIYYSQIVNDFQKGDIAEGYSVSREKKESFPLTVTSAQKNPTAFYLCASSIKGVAGGSSYNEQFFGPGTRLTVL.

The chain carries TRBV16 and TRBJ2-7, with D unresolved. The germline gives CDR1 KGHSY, CDR2 FQNENV. The V gene lost 4 bases and the J gene lost 2 bases, with 12 bases spanning the gap. This CDR3 contains 14 residues. For the CDR3, the DNA is TGTGCCAGCAGCCTTGCGAACAGAGCCTACGAGCAGTACTTC. Amino acid sequence: CASSLANRAYEQYF.

The chain recombines TRBV19 with TRBJ1-6; 8 bases line up with TRBD1. Unmatched junction bases numbered 12, after V lost 4 bases and J lost 10 bases. The CDR3 spans 16 residues. Germline V gene lookup returns CDR1 LNHDA and CDR2 SQIVND (reference sequence). CDR3 amino acids: CASSTGQGAPGSPLHF. The CDR3 DNA reads as TGTGCCAGTAGTACCGGACAGGGTGCCCCAGGGTCACCCCTCCACTTT.

The V gene is TRBV5-4, the J gene TRBJ1-1, with 10 bases lining up with TRBD1. Germline CDR1 SGHNT, CDR2 YYREEE (reference sequence). The V gene end was trimmed by 4 bases and the J gene end by 0 bases; junction bases not matched to a gene: 9. The CDR3 spans 17 residues. For the CDR3, the DNA is TGTGCCAGCAGCGGGGGACAGGGGCGAGATATGAACACTGAAGCTTTCTTT. It specifies CASSGGQGRDMNTEAFF. Full variable domain (outside the CDR3, taken from reference TRBV5-4 and TRBJ1-1): ETGVTQSPTHLIKTRGQQVTLRCSSQSGHNTVSWYQQALGQGPQFIFQYYREEENGRGNFPPRFSGLQFPNYSSELNVNALELDDSALYLCASSGGQGRDMNTEAFFGQGTRLTVV.

The chain employs TRBV18 and TRBJ1-2; D perhaps matches TRBD1 (6 bases). The CDR3 contains 15 residues. V was cut by 5 bases and J by 6 bases, with 19 bases left in between. CDR1 and CDR2 (germline): KGHSH, LQKENI. CDR3 bases: TGTGCCAGCTCAGTATTTCAGGGGCTAGAGAATGGCTACACCTTC. It specifies CASSVFQGLENGYTF.

This sequence joins TRBV11-3 and TRBJ2-1, with 8 bases aligning to TRBD2. CDR3 length: 16 residues. Germline V lookup: CDR1 SGHNT, CDR2 YENEEA. The trim removed 3 bases at V and 4 bases at J, leaving 8 bases unmatched. CDR3 nucleotide sequence: TGTGCCAGCAGCTTCGAGAGCGGGGGAGCGTACAATGAGCAGTTCTTC. It codes for CASSFESGGAYNEQFF.

In regard to this clone: Other DNA sequences in the same sample also yield this CDR3. The CDR3 protein is CASSSQGTGELFF. As DNA, the CDR3 is TGTGCCAGCAGCTCACAGGGCACCGGGGAGCTGTTTTTT. The V call is TRBV11-2, the J call TRBJ2-2; TRBD1 might be the D (6 bases). Germline V gives CDR1 SGHAT, CDR2 FQNNGV. V lost 4 bases, J lost 4 bases, and 7 bases lay in between. CDR3 length: 13 residues.

The CDR3 loop reads CATPPDGVMVAGVPYEQYF. For the CDR3, the DNA is TGTGCCACCCCACCGGATGGGGTAATGGTAGCGGGAGTACCCTACGAGCAGTACTTC. V gene TRBV11-1 combines with J gene TRBJ2-7; 9 bases fit TRBD2. This CDR3 has 19 amino acids. CDR1 and CDR2 (germline): SGHAT, FQDESV (reference sequence). V gave up 10 bases and J gave up 2 bases; unmatched junction bases: 24.

The V gene is TRBV7-9, the J gene TRBJ2-3; 9 bases are shared with TRBD2. The CDR3 sequence is 19 residues long. Losses at the gene ends were 5 bases for V and 3 bases for J; bases not matched to a gene: 18. From germline, CDR1 is SEHNR and CDR2 FQNEAQ (reference sequence). The CDR3 sequence is CASSPPRERGVLGTDTQYF. The CDR3 coding sequence is TGTGCCAGCAGCCCCCCCAGGGAGCGGGGGGTCCTCGGTACAGATACGCAGTATTTT.

V gene TRBV4-1 combines with J gene TRBJ2-2; D gene ambiguous. The CDR3 has 16 amino acids. V gave up 4 bases and J gave up 4 bases, with 16 bases separating them. Germline loops: CDR1 MGHRA, CDR2 YSYEKL. CDR3 sequence reads: CASSLGEGFSTGELFF. CDR3 bases: TGCGCCAGCAGCCTTGGAGAAGGATTTTCCACCGGGGAGCTGTTTTTT.